This is a list of T cell receptor beta chains from one sample in a study of patients and donors after allogeneic stem cell transplantation. TCRdb re-analysed the RT-PCR reads in MiXCR, keeping a single row per CDR3 protein. The top ten clones hold around 6% of a sample with 800,000 to 1,000,000 distinct CDR3 sequences, about a sixth of them seen once. The specimen was blood, either unsorted or a sorted T cell fraction (not recorded which). Receptors originate from a human donor who was either an allogeneic HSCT recipient or a stem cell or donor lymphocyte infusion donor (not recorded which). It is not recorded whose cells these are; they may come from a transplant donor. Each CDR3 is given with its conserved first and last residue. Each record gives: clone size, J gene, D gene, V gene, CDR3 protein, CDR3 DNA. A D gene is named only where the DNA matches it firmly. Size values are once, few and many counts, or a class for expanded clones, and some rows have none.

clone size: few; J gene: TRBJ2-2; D gene: TRBD2; V gene: TRBV6-1; CDR3 protein: CASRSTTSGAQNTGELFF; CDR3 DNA: TGTGCCAGCAGATCGACGACTAGCGGGGCGCAAAACACCGGGGAGCTGTTTTTT
clone size: many; J gene: TRBJ2-1; D gene: .; V gene: TRBV29-1; CDR3 protein: CSVAEVEQFF; CDR3 DNA: TGCAGCGTTGCCGAGGTTGAGCAGTTCTTC
clone size: few; J gene: TRBJ1-1; D gene: .; V gene: TRBV12-3/TRBV12-4; CDR3 protein: CASSLGTFDTEAFF; CDR3 DNA: TGTGCCAGCAGTTTGGGGACGTTTGACACTGAAGCTTTCTTT
clone size: .; J gene: TRBJ2-5; D gene: TRBD2; V gene: TRBV5-4; CDR3 protein: CASSRTSGSQTQYF; CDR3 DNA: TGTGCCAGCAGTCGTACTAGCGGGAGTCAGACCCAGTACTTC
clone size: .; J gene: TRBJ2-3; D gene: .; V gene: TRBV24-1; CDR3 protein: CATSDEYTQYF; CDR3 DNA: TGTGCCACCAGTGACGAGTATACGCAGTATTTT
clone size: .; J gene: TRBJ1-2; D gene: .; V gene: TRBV20-1; CDR3 protein: CSGQHDRNYGYTF; CDR3 DNA: TGCAGTGGCCAACACGACAGAAACTATGGCTACACCTTC
clone size: .; J gene: TRBJ2-1; D gene: .; V gene: TRBV7-9; CDR3 protein: CASSLVTLRGFNEQFF; CDR3 DNA: TGTGCCAGCAGCCTTGTGACCCTTAGGGGGTTCAATGAGCAGTTCTTC
clone size: .; J gene: TRBJ2-2; D gene: .; V gene: TRBV15; CDR3 protein: CATSRDPDSTGELFF; CDR3 DNA: TGTGCCACCAGCAGAGATCCGGACTCCACCGGGGAGCTGTTTTTT
clone size: few; J gene: TRBJ2-3; D gene: TRBD2; V gene: TRBV12-3/TRBV12-4; CDR3 protein: CASSSRGGTTDTQYF; CDR3 DNA: TGTGCCAGCAGCTCGCGGGGGGGTACCACAGATACGCAGTATTTT
clone size: .; J gene: TRBJ2-3; D gene: TRBD1; V gene: TRBV29-1; CDR3 protein: CSVEDRGQGIDTQYF; CDR3 DNA: TGCAGCGTTGAAGATCGCGGACAGGGGATAGATACGCAGTATTTT
clone size: .; J gene: TRBJ2-7; D gene: .; V gene: TRBV7-9; CDR3 protein: CASTVPQKPYEQYF; CDR3 DNA: TGTGCCAGCACCGTGCCCCAGAAACCCTACGAGCAGTACTTC
clone size: once; J gene: TRBJ2-2; D gene: .; V gene: TRBV3-1; CDR3 protein: CASSYSGATGELFF; CDR3 DNA: TGTGCCAGCAGCTATTCAGGGGCGACGGGGGAGCTGTTTTTT
clone size: .; J gene: TRBJ1-5; D gene: TRBD1; V gene: TRBV12-3/TRBV12-4; CDR3 protein: CASSRRDSHRPQHF; CDR3 DNA: TGTGCCAGCAGTCGGAGGGACAGCCATCGACCCCAGCATTTT
clone size: .; J gene: TRBJ2-7; D gene: .; V gene: TRBV6-2/TRBV6-3; CDR3 protein: CASSYYTAGPREQYF; CDR3 DNA: TGTGCCAGCAGTTACTATACTGCCGGGCCTCGAGAGCAGTACTTC
clone size: few; J gene: TRBJ2-1; D gene: .; V gene: TRBV5-1; CDR3 protein: CASSRSQGSSGDEQFF; CDR3 DNA: TGCGCCAGCAGCCGATCTCAGGGGTCGAGCGGCGATGAGCAGTTCTTC
clone size: few; J gene: TRBJ2-3; D gene: .; V gene: TRBV7-7; CDR3 protein: CATSPQGSTDTQYF; CDR3 DNA: TGTGCTACCTCCCCACAGGGTAGCACAGATACGCAGTATTTT
clone size: .; J gene: TRBJ2-7; D gene: .; V gene: TRBV7-3; CDR3 protein: CASSLVQVASVNEQYF; CDR3 DNA: TGTGCCAGCAGCTTAGTTCAGGTAGCGTCGGTCAACGAGCAGTACTTC
clone size: .; J gene: TRBJ1-4; D gene: TRBD1; V gene: TRBV6-2/TRBV6-3; CDR3 protein: CASSYSTRGSEKLFF; CDR3 DNA: TGTGCCAGCAGTTACTCGACCAGGGGGAGTGAAAAACTGTTTTTT
clone size: .; J gene: TRBJ1-2; D gene: .; V gene: TRBV21-1; CDR3 protein: CASTIGRGSIRNGYTF; CDR3 DNA: TGTGCCAGCACCATAGGGCGGGGGTCCATTCGAAACGGCTACACCTTC
clone size: many; J gene: TRBJ2-7; D gene: .; V gene: TRBV5-1; CDR3 protein: CASSLGTLTYEQYF; CDR3 DNA: TGCGCCAGCAGCTTGGGCACTTTGACCTACGAGCAGTACTTC
clone size: few; J gene: TRBJ2-2; D gene: TRBD1; V gene: TRBV6-1; CDR3 protein: CASREKGQQVTGELFF; CDR3 DNA: TGTGCCAGCAGAGAGAAGGGACAGCAAGTTACCGGGGAGCTGTTTTTT
clone size: .; J gene: TRBJ2-7; D gene: .; V gene: TRBV10-3; CDR3 protein: CAINGPPKYEQYF; CDR3 DNA: TGTGCCATCAATGGACCCCCGAAGTACGAGCAGTACTTC
clone size: few; J gene: TRBJ2-3; D gene: TRBD2; V gene: TRBV7-2; CDR3 protein: CASSLELAGGRDTQYF; CDR3 DNA: TGTGCCAGCAGCTTAGAGTTAGCGGGAGGAAGGGATACGCAGTATTTT
clone size: .; J gene: TRBJ2-5; D gene: .; V gene: TRBV5-1; CDR3 protein: CASSLGGVNQETQYF; CDR3 DNA: TGCGCCAGCAGCTTGGGCGGGGTCAACCAAGAGACCCAGTACTTC
clone size: .; J gene: TRBJ2-2; D gene: TRBD2; V gene: TRBV5-1; CDR3 protein: CASSSSGKNTGELFF; CDR3 DNA: TGCGCCAGCAGTTCTAGCGGGAAGAACACCGGGGAGCTGTTTTTT
clone size: .; J gene: TRBJ2-7; D gene: .; V gene: TRBV28; CDR3 protein: CASSLRSGFPYEQYF; CDR3 DNA: TGTGCCAGCAGTTTAAGGTCTGGTTTCCCCTACGAGCAGTACTTC
clone size: .; J gene: TRBJ2-4; D gene: TRBD1; V gene: TRBV12-3/TRBV12-4; CDR3 protein: CASSPSGQAKAKNIQYF; CDR3 DNA: TGTGCCAGCAGTCCCTCGGGACAGGCCAAAGCCAAAAACATTCAGTACTTC
clone size: few; J gene: TRBJ2-5; D gene: TRBD1; V gene: TRBV28; CDR3 protein: CASSFPRGLETQYF; CDR3 DNA: TGTGCCAGCAGTTTCCCCAGGGGGCTTGAGACCCAGTACTTC
clone size: many; J gene: TRBJ2-3; D gene: .; V gene: TRBV10-3; CDR3 protein: CAISWNSEGKDTQYF; CDR3 DNA: TGTGCCATCAGTTGGAACAGTGAAGGCAAAGATACGCAGTATTTT
clone size: many; J gene: TRBJ2-2; D gene: TRBD2; V gene: TRBV12-3/TRBV12-4; CDR3 protein: CASSLPELAGTNTGELFF; CDR3 DNA: TGTGCCAGCAGTTTGCCCGAACTAGCGGGGACGAACACCGGGGAGCTGTTTTTT
clone size: .; J gene: TRBJ2-1; D gene: TRBD2; V gene: TRBV29-1; CDR3 protein: CSVGFSSGVYNEQFF; CDR3 DNA: TGCAGCGTTGGGTTCTCTAGCGGGGTGTACAATGAGCAGTTCTTC
clone size: .; J gene: TRBJ2-1; D gene: .; V gene: TRBV20-1; CDR3 protein: CSALLVGEQFF; CDR3 DNA: TGCAGTGCCTTGCTAGTTGGTGAGCAGTTCTTC
clone size: .; J gene: TRBJ2-2; D gene: .; V gene: TRBV5-1; CDR3 protein: CASSLVQSTGELFF; CDR3 DNA: TGCGCCAGCAGCTTGGTACAGAGCACCGGGGAGCTGTTTTTT
clone size: .; J gene: TRBJ2-5; D gene: .; V gene: TRBV7-9; CDR3 protein: CASSTTVQETQYF; CDR3 DNA: TGTGCCAGCAGCACGACAGTTCAAGAGACCCAGTACTTC
clone size: .; J gene: TRBJ2-3; D gene: .; V gene: TRBV18; CDR3 protein: CASSPRSGDTQYF; CDR3 DNA: TGTGCCAGCTCACCCAGGTCGGGGGATACGCAGTATTTT
clone size: .; J gene: TRBJ1-2; D gene: .; V gene: TRBV4-2; CDR3 protein: CASSQDWRSSSYGYTF; CDR3 DNA: TGTGCCAGCAGCCAAGATTGGCGCAGTAGTAGCTATGGCTACACCTTC
clone size: .; J gene: TRBJ1-1; D gene: .; V gene: TRBV6-1; CDR3 protein: CASSEGGRGTEAFF; CDR3 DNA: TGTGCCAGCAGTGAGGGGGGCAGGGGCACTGAAGCTTTCTTT
clone size: .; J gene: TRBJ2-5; D gene: .; V gene: TRBV12-3/TRBV12-4; CDR3 protein: CASTHPLGWETQYF; CDR3 DNA: TGTGCCAGCACTCATCCCCTGGGGTGGGAGACCCAGTACTTC
clone size: .; J gene: TRBJ2-5; D gene: .; V gene: TRBV4-3; CDR3 protein: CASSQDLLQQETQYF; CDR3 DNA: TGCGCCAGCAGCCAAGATTTACTTCAACAAGAGACCCAGTACTTC
clone size: .; J gene: TRBJ2-7; D gene: .; V gene: TRBV20-1; CDR3 protein: CSARRPRYPSYEQYF; CDR3 DNA: TGCAGTGCTAGACGTCCTCGGTACCCCTCCTACGAGCAGTACTTC
clone size: .; J gene: TRBJ1-6; D gene: .; V gene: TRBV24-1; CDR3 protein: CATSESSYNSPLHF; CDR3 DNA: TGTGCCACCAGTGAGAGCTCCTATAATTCACCCCTCCACTTT
clone size: .; J gene: TRBJ1-2; D gene: TRBD1; V gene: TRBV15; CDR3 protein: CATSRMGQGDYGYTF; CDR3 DNA: TGTGCCACCAGCAGAATGGGACAGGGGGACTATGGCTACACCTTC